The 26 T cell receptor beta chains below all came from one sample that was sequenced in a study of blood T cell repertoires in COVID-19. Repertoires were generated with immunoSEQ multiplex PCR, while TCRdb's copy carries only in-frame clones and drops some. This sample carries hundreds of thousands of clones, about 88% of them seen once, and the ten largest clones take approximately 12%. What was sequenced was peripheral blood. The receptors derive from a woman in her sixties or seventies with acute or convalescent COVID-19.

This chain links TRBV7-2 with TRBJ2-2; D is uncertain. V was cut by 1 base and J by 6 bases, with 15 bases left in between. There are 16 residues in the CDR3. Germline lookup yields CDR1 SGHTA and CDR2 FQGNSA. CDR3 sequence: CASSLEMVPGSGELFF. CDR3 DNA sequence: TGTGCCAGCAGCTTAGAGATGGTACCAGGATCCGGGGAGCTGTTTTTT.

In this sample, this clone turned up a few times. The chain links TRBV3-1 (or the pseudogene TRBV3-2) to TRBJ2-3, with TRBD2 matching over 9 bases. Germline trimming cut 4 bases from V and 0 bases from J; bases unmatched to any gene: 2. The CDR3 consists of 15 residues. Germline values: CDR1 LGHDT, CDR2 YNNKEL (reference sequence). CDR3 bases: TGTGCCAGCAGCCGTAGCGGGGGTAGCACAGATACGCAGTATTTT. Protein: CASSRSGGSTDTQYF.

The CDR3 is CASSQAGLRGTQYF. The CDR3 bases are TGTGCCAGCAGCCAAGCGGGACTTCGGGGTACGCAGTATTTT. This sequence joins TRBV3-1 (or the pseudogene TRBV3-2) and TRBJ2-3; TRBD2 is a possible D gene (6 bases). The CDR3 loop spans 14 amino acids. Trimming removed 1 base from V and 8 bases from J, with 13 bases in between. Germline values: CDR1 LGHDT, CDR2 YNNKEL (reference sequence).

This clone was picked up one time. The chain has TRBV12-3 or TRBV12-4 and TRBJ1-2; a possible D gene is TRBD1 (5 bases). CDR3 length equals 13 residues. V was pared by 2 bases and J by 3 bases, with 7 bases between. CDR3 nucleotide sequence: TGTGCCAGCAGTTTACAGGGCGACTATGGCTACACCTTC. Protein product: CASSLQGDYGYTF.

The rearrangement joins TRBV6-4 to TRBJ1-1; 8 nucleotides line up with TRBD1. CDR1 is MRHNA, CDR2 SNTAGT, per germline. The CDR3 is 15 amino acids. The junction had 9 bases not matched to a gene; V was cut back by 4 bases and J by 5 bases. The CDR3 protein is CASSAAFTGGTEAFF. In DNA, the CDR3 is TGTGCCAGCAGTGCCGCCTTTACAGGGGGGACTGAAGCTTTCTTT.

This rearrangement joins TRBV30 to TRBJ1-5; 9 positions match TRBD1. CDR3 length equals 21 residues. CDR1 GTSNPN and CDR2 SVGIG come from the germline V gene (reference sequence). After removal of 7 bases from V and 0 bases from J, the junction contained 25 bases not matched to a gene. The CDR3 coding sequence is TGTGCCTCCACTTGGGGTATAACAGGGGGCTACCTCCTCCTTAGCAATCAGCCCCAGCATTTT. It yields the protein CASTWGITGGYLLLSNQPQHF.

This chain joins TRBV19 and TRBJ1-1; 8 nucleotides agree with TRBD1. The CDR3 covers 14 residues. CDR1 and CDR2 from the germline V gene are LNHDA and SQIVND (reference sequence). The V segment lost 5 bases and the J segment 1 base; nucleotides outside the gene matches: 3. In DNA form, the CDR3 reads TGTGCCAGTAGTTTCGACAGGGGGAACACTGAAGCTTTCTTT. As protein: CASSFDRGNTEAFF.

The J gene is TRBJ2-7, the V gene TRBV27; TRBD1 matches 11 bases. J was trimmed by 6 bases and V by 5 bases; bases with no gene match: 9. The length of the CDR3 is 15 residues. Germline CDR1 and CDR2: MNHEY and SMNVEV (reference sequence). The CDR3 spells CASSPNPGTGGEQYF. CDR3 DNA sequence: TGTGCCAGCAGTCCTAACCCCGGGACAGGGGGCGAGCAGTACTTC.

CDR3 bases: TGTGCCAGCAGCGTAGGGCCAAAGGCCCCGGGGGTCGACGAGCAGTACTTC. This translates into CASSVGPKAPGVDEQYF. The chain recombines TRBV9 with TRBJ2-7, with D perhaps TRBD2 (6 bases). The CDR3 length is 17 residues. Trimming shortened V by 0 bases and J by 5 bases, and 21 bases separated the two germline ends. Germline CDR1 and CDR2: SGDLS and YYNGEE. The full variable domain, with the rest looked up from reference TRBV9 and TRBJ2-7, is DSGVTQTPKHLITATGQRVTLRCSPRSGDLSVYWYQQSLDQGLQFLIQYYNGEERAKGNILERFSAQQFPDLHSELNLSSLELGDSALYFCASSVGPKAPGVDEQYFGPGTRLTVT.

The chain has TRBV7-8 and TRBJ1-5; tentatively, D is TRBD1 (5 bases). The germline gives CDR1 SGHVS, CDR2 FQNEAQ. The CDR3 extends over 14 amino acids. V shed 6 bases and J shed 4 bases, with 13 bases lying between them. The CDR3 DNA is TGTGCCAGCAGGCGCGGGGGGAGGAATCAGCCCCAGCATTTT. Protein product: CASRRGGRNQPQHF. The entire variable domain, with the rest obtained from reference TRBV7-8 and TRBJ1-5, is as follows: GAGVSQSPRYKVAKRGQDVALRCDPISGHVSLFWYQQALGQGPEFLTYFQNEAQLDKSGLPSDRFFAERPEGSVSTLKIQRTQQEDSAVYLCASRRGGRNQPQHFGDGTRLSIL.

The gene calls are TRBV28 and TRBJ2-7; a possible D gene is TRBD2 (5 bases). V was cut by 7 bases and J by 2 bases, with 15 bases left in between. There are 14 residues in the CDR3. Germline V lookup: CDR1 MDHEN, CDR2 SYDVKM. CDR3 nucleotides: TGTGCCAGCACTCGGACTGCCAACCCCTACGAGCAGTACTTC. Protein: CASTRTANPYEQYF.

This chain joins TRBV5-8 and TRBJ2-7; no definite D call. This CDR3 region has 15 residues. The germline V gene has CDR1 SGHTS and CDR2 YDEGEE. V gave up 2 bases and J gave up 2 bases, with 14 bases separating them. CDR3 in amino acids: CASSLSVRSTYEQYF. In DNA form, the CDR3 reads TGTGCCAGCAGCTTATCCGTACGGAGCACCTACGAGCAGTACTTC. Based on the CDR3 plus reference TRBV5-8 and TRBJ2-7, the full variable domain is EAGVTQSPTHLIKTRGQQATLRCSPISGHTSVYWYQQALGLGLQFLLWYDEGEERNRGNFPPRFSGRQFPNYSSELNVNALELEDSALYLCASSLSVRSTYEQYFGPGTRLTVT.

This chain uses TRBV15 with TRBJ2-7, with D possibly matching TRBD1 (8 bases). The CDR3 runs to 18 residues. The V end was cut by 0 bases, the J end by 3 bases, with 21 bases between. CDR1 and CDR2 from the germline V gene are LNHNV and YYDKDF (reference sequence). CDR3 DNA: TGTGCCACCAGCAGAGATACAAGTAGGACAGGGACTAACTACGAGCAGTACTTC. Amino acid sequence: CATSRDTSRTGTNYEQYF.

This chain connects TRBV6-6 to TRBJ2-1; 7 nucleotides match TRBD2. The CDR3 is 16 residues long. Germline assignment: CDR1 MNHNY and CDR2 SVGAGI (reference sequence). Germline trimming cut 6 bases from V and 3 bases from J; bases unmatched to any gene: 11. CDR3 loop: CASRPTERGGYNEQFF. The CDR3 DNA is TGTGCCAGCAGGCCGACGGAGCGGGGCGGCTACAATGAGCAGTTCTTC.

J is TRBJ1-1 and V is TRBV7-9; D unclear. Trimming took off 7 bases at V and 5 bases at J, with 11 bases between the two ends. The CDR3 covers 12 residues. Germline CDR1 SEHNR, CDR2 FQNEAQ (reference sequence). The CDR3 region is CASMGSGTEAFF. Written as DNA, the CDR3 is TGTGCCAGCATGGGCAGTGGGACTGAAGCTTTCTTT.

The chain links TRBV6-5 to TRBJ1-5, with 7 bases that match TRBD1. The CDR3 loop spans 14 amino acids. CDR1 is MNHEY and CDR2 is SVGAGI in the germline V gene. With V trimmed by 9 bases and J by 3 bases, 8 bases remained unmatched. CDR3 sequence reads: CASRTQGSNQPQHF. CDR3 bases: TGTGCCAGTCGGACACAGGGGTCCAATCAGCCCCAGCATTTT.

The CDR3 sequence: CASSPDRVETQYF. CDR3 coding DNA: TGTGCCAGCAGCCCAGACAGGGTAGAGACCCAGTACTTC. The chain is built from TRBV7-3 and TRBJ2-5; 7 bases align to TRBD1. The V segment lost 5 bases and the J segment 4 bases; nucleotides outside the gene matches: 4. Germline V gives CDR1 SGHTA, CDR2 FQGTGA. The CDR3 is 13 residues long.

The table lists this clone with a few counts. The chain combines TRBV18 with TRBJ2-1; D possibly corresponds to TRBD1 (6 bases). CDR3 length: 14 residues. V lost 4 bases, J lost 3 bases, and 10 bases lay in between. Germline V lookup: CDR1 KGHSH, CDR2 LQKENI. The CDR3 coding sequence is TGTGCCAGCTCACAGGACAGTTACTACAATGAGCAGTTCTTC. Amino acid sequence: CASSQDSYYNEQFF.

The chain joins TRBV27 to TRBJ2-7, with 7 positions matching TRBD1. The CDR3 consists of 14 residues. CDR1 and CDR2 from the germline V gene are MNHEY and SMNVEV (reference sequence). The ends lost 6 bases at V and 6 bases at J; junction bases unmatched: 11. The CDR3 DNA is TGTGCCAGCAGACCTATGACAGGGTTCGGCGAGCAGTACTTC. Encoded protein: CASRPMTGFGEQYF.

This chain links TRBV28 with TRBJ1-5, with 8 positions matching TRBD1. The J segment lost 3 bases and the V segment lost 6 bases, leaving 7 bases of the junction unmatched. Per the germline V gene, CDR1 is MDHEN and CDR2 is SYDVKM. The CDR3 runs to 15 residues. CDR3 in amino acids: CASSLSGGNNQPQHF. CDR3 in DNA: TGTGCCAGCAGCCTATCAGGGGGCAACAATCAGCCCCAGCATTTT.

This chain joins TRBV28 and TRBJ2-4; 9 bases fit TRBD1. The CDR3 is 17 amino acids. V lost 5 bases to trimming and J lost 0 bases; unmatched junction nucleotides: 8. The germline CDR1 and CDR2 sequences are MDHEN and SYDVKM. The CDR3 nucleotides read TGTGCCAGCAGTGAAACACCGGGACAGGGAGCCAAAAACATTCAGTACTTC. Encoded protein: CASSETPGQGAKNIQYF.

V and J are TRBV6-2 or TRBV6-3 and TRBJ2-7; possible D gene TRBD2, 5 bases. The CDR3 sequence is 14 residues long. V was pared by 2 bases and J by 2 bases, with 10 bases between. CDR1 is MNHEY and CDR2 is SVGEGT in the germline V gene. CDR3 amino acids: CASSYNTGTYEQYF. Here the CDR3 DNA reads TGTGCCAGCAGTTACAATACGGGGACCTACGAGCAGTACTTC.

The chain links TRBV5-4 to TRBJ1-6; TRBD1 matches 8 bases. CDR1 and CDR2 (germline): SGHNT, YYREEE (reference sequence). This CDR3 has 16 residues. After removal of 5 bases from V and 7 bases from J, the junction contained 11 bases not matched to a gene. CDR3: CASRLDRGLGNSPLHF. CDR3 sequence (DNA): TGTGCCAGCAGACTCGACAGGGGTCTTGGGAATTCACCCCTCCACTTT.

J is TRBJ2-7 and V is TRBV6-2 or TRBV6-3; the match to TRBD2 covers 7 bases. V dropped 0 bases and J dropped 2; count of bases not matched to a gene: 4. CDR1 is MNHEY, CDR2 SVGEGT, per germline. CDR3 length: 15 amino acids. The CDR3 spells CASSYSRLAAYEQYF. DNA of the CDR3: TGTGCCAGCAGTTACTCTCGGCTAGCGGCCTACGAGCAGTACTTC.

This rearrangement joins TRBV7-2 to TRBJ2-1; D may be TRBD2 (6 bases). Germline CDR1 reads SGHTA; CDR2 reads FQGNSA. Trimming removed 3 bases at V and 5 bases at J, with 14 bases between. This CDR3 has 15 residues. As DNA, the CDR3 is TGTGCCAGCAGCTTTATGGCTAGCGCCGACAATGAGCAGTTCTTC. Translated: CASSFMASADNEQFF.

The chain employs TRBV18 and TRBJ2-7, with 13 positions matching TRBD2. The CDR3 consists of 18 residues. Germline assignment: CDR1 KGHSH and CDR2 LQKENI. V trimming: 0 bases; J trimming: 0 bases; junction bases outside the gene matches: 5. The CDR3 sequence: CASSPPTSGRSSSYEQYF. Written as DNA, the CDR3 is TGTGCCAGCTCACCACCGACTAGCGGGAGGTCCAGCTCCTACGAGCAGTACTTC.